These 22 T cell receptor beta chains were all obtained from the same sample, sequenced in a study of shared clonotypes between healthy human individuals. Clones were sequenced by immunoSEQ multiplex PCR, and TCRdb holds only the in-frame ones, with some missing. The table shows approximately 2.1 million clones, with approximately 95% occurring only once. Sequencing input: naive CD4+ T cells from PBMCs. Subset denoted: CD45RA+ positively selected. The receptors were gathered from a man aged 18 to 30 in good health. Some clones in this sample may be carry-over from other donors' samples.

This clone was detected only once. The chain joins TRBV18 to TRBJ2-7; D remains ambiguous. Trimming pared 0 bases from V and 5 bases from J, leaving 8 bases between. The germline CDR1 and CDR2 sequences are KGHSH and LQKENI. The CDR3 sequence is 13 residues long. The CDR3 DNA reads TGTGCCAGCTCACCACCGTCCCAGGACGAGCAGTACTTC. Amino acid sequence: CASSPPSQDEQYF.

The chain links TRBV11-3 to TRBJ2-1; TRBD2 aligns across 9 bases. Germline CDR1 is SGHNT and CDR2 is YENEEA. V dropped 3 bases and J dropped 6; count of bases not matched to a gene: 3. The CDR3 has 14 residues. The CDR3 bases are TGTGCCAGCAGCTTTAGCGGGAGTCGCAATGAGCAGTTCTTC. Translated: CASSFSGSRNEQFF.

The count of this clone is one. V and J are TRBV4-2 and TRBJ2-1; 8 bases are shared with TRBD2. The germline V gene has CDR1 LGHNA and CDR2 YNFKEQ. This CDR3 comprises 20 residues. The junction had 14 bases not matched to a gene; V was cut back by 1 base and J by 0 bases. The CDR3 coding sequence is TGTGCCAGCAGCCAAGTTGGGTCTAGCGGGTCAACTAGCTCCTACAATGAGCAGTTCTTC. Protein sequence: CASSQVGSSGSTSSYNEQFF.

The V call is TRBV5-1, the J call TRBJ1-1; D gene ambiguous. The germline V gene has CDR1 SGHRS and CDR2 YFSETQ. The CDR3 spans 14 residues. V was clipped by 0 bases and J by 4 bases, with 10 bases between them. Here the CDR3 reads CASSLGRPITEAFF. The DNA of the CDR3 is TGCGCCAGCAGCTTGGGCCGACCCATCACTGAAGCTTTCTTT.

The chain is built from TRBV28 and TRBJ2-2, with 12 bases lining up with TRBD2. The CDR3 loop spans 19 amino acids. V lost 7 bases to trimming and J lost 4 bases; unmatched junction nucleotides: 16. Germline V gene sequence: CDR1 MDHEN, CDR2 SYDVKM. The CDR3 coding sequence is TGTGCCAGCACACCTATTACTGGGCTAGCGGGAGGGACCACCGGGGAGCTGTTTTTT. This sequence encodes CASTPITGLAGGTTGELFF.

A few counts support this clone. The DNA of the CDR3 is TGTGCCAGTAGTATCGACAGATTCCGGCAGCCCCAGCATTTT. Its protein is CASSIDRFRQPQHF. This sequence joins TRBV19 and TRBJ1-5; tentatively, D is TRBD1 (5 bases). The V gene's germline CDR1 is LNHDA and CDR2 SQIVND (reference sequence). The CDR3 is made up of 14 amino acids. Trimming shortened V by 3 bases and J by 7 bases, and 13 bases separated the two germline ends.

This clone came up once. The V and J genes are TRBV7-2 and TRBJ2-7; D not certain. The CDR3 has 12 amino acids. The germline V gene encodes CDR1 SGHTA and CDR2 FQGNSA. Trimming removed 5 bases from V and 5 bases from J, with 10 bases in between. CDR3 in amino acids: CASSAYFHEQYF. The CDR3 nucleotides are TGTGCCAGCAGCGCATATTTCCACGAGCAGTACTTC.

This clone turned up a few times. At one end, the junction sequence differs from germline, possibly due to a read error. DNA of the CDR3: TGTGCCAGCAGCTTGGGACAGGCCCTGATGGTTTGG. Protein: CASSLGQALMVW. V and J are TRBV5-6 and TRBJ1-4; the D gene is possibly TRBD1 (6 bases). Germline V gene sequence: CDR1 SGHDT, CDR2 YYEEEE. This CDR3 comprises 12 residues.

Note on this clone: Other DNA variants within this sample encode the same CDR3. The V gene is TRBV18, the J gene TRBJ2-2; D uncertain. This CDR3 has 14 residues. V gave up 2 bases and J gave up 2 bases, with 6 bases separating them. The germline CDR1 and CDR2 sequences are KGHSH and LQKENI. The CDR3: CASSPKANTGELFF. As DNA, the CDR3 is TGTGCCAGCTCACCAAAGGCCAACACCGGGGAGCTGTTTTTT.

In this sample, this clone turned up a few times. This chain uses TRBV9 with TRBJ1-3; no definite D call. Germline V lookup: CDR1 SGDLS, CDR2 YYNGEE. This CDR3 contains 11 residues. Trimming took 3 bases from V and 7 from J, leaving 5 bases between them. The CDR3 here is CASSAENTIYF. The CDR3 DNA reads as TGTGCCAGCAGCGCCGAGAACACCATATATTTT.

The CDR3 spells CASSQAQWGGNTIYF. The CDR3 DNA reads TGTGCCAGCAGCCAGGCCCAGTGGGGCGGAAACACCATATATTTT. The gene calls are TRBV14 and TRBJ1-3, with D maybe TRBD1 (5 bases). Trimming left V 3 bases short and J 4 bases short, with 13 bases between. Germline-derived CDR1 and CDR2 are SGHDN and FVKESK. The CDR3 loop spans 15 amino acids.

The chain couples TRBV2 to TRBJ1-1; D remains unclear. This CDR3 spans 14 amino acids. Germline lookup yields CDR1 SNHLY and CDR2 FYNNEI. The germline V and J ends were trimmed by 4 bases and 1 base, with 10 bases remaining between them. CDR3 nucleotides: TGTGCCAGCAGTGCCGATATAGAGAACACTGAAGCTTTCTTT. Protein sequence: CASSADIENTEAFF.

In the case of this clone: The sample has other DNA sequences that encode this CDR3 too. V and J are TRBV18 and TRBJ1-1, with D possibly matching TRBD1 (5 bases). The CDR3 totals 13 residues. CDR1 and CDR2 from the germline V gene are KGHSH and LQKENI. V was pared by 6 bases and J by 1 base, with 9 bases between. The CDR3 DNA reads as TGTGCCAGCTCTCCTGGACAGAACACTGAAGCTTTCTTT. It translates to CASSPGQNTEAFF.

Details on this clone: The identical CDR3 is also encoded by other nucleotide sequences in the sample. The J gene is TRBJ2-1, the V gene TRBV4-1; no definite D call. The CDR3 extends over 11 amino acids. Germline assignment: CDR1 MGHRA and CDR2 YSYEKL. Trimming removed 4 bases from V and 7 bases from J, with 5 bases in between. CDR3: CASSLSNEQFF. DNA for the CDR3: TGCGCCAGCAGCCTCTCGAATGAGCAGTTCTTC.

This chain joins TRBV7-2 and TRBJ1-5; D ambiguous. Germline V CDR1 and CDR2: SGHTA, FQGNSA. V lost 0 bases and J lost 6, with 9 bases in between. The CDR3 loop spans 14 amino acids. The CDR3 DNA sequence: TGTGCCAGCAGCTTAGCAACAGCGGGTCAGCCCCAGCATTTT. It translates to CASSLATAGQPQHF.

The chain has TRBV12-5 and TRBJ1-1, with D tentatively TRBD1 (5 bases). The CDR3 is made up of 14 amino acids. Germline-derived CDR1 and CDR2 are LGHNT and FRNRAP. With 6 bases removed from V and 4 bases from J, the gap between germline ends came to 15 bases. The DNA of the CDR3 is TGTGCTAGTGGGGATAATCAGGGTCCCACTGAAGCTTTCTTT. Encoded protein: CASGDNQGPTEAFF.

The chain employs TRBV6-5 and TRBJ2-7; D assignment may be TRBD1 or TRBD2 (6 bases each). This CDR3 spans 15 amino acids. Trimming shortened V by 0 bases and J by 3 bases, and 12 bases separated the two germline ends. In germline, CDR1 is MNHEY, CDR2 SVGAGI. The CDR3: CASSYSRGVGYEQYF. The CDR3 DNA reads TGTGCCAGCAGTTACTCGAGGGGGGTCGGCTACGAGCAGTACTTC.

The rearrangement uses TRBV9 and TRBJ1-4; no firm D call. The CDR3 length is 15 residues. Trimming left V 0 bases short and J 4 bases short, with 10 bases between. Germline V CDR1 and CDR2: SGDLS, YYNGEE. This CDR3 is CASSVGHGLNEKLFF. In DNA, the CDR3 is TGTGCCAGCAGCGTAGGGCACGGACTTAATGAAAAACTGTTTTTT.

The chain joins TRBV7-9 to TRBJ1-2; D is perhaps TRBD1 (6 bases). The CDR3 is 13 amino acids. Germline V gene sequence: CDR1 SEHNR, CDR2 FQNEAQ (reference sequence). V was clipped by 1 base and J by 6 bases, with 9 bases between them. DNA of the CDR3: TGTGCCAGCAGCTTAGAACAGGGACATGGCTACACCTTC. It yields the protein CASSLEQGHGYTF. The full variable domain, rest sourced from reference TRBV7-9 and TRBJ1-2, is DTGVSQNPRHKITKRGQNVTFRCDPISEHNRLYWYRQTLGQGPEFLTYFQNEAQLEKSRLLSDRFSAERPKGSFSTLEIQRTEQGDSAMYLCASSLEQGHGYTFGSGTRLTVV.

V is TRBV6-1 and J is TRBJ2-1, with a weak D call TRBD1 (5 bases). This CDR3 contains 14 residues. Deletions cut 8 bases from V and 4 bases from J, with 15 bases between. From germline, CDR1 is MNHNS and CDR2 SASEGT. CDR3: CASPGFSIYNEQFF. CDR3 DNA: TGTGCCAGCCCAGGGTTTTCCATTTACAATGAGCAGTTCTTC.

V and J are TRBV5-8 and TRBJ1-2; D unclear. Trimming pared 2 bases from V and 5 bases from J, leaving 16 bases between. Looked up from germline, CDR1 is SGHTS and CDR2 is YDEGEE. This CDR3 is built from 15 residues. The DNA for the CDR3 is TGTGCCAGCAGCTTCTCCCCTTACCCGGCGTATGGCTACACCTTC. It is translated as CASSFSPYPAYGYTF. Full variable domain (remainder filled in from reference TRBV5-8 and TRBJ1-2): EAGVTQSPTHLIKTRGQQATLRCSPISGHTSVYWYQQALGLGLQFLLWYDEGEERNRGNFPPRFSGRQFPNYSSELNVNALELEDSALYLCASSFSPYPAYGYTFGSGTRLTVV.

This chain joins TRBV4-1 and TRBJ2-7, with TRBD1 matching over 7 bases. The CDR3 totals 16 residues. Germline V gives CDR1 MGHRA, CDR2 YSYEKL. The V segment lost 0 bases and the J segment 0 bases; nucleotides outside the gene matches: 5. The CDR3 loop is CASSQDGGQSSYEQYF. The CDR3 DNA reads TGCGCCAGCAGCCAAGATGGGGGACAGAGCTCCTACGAGCAGTACTTC.